A single sample gave rise to the 24 T cell receptor beta chains below, sequenced in a study of T cell responses to AZD1222 COVID-19 vaccine. Using immunoSEQ multiplex PCR, the repertoire was profiled, and TCRdb retains in-frame clones only, with some absent. The repertoire holds 150,000 to 200,000 clones, with 92% as singletons. The input for sequencing was peripheral blood, taken on day 0 of MenACWY control vaccination. The receptor set was obtained from an adult in good health.

V and J are TRBV5-1 and TRBJ2-2; TRBD1 matches at 8 bases. Trimming cost V 7 bases and J 3 bases; bases outside gene matches: 8. The germline V gene encodes CDR1 SGHRS and CDR2 YFSETQ. The CDR3 has 15 amino acids. Here the CDR3 reads CASQGATGDTGELFF. The CDR3, as DNA: TGCGCCAGCCAGGGGGCGACAGGGGACACCGGGGAGCTGTTTTTT.

This clone was detected only once. The chain has TRBV5-6 and TRBJ1-2; D might be TRBD1 (6 bases). This CDR3 is 14 amino acids long. Germline V lookup: CDR1 SGHDT, CDR2 YYEEEE. The ends were cut back, 4 bases at V and 0 bases at J, with 10 bases in the middle. CDR3 sequence reads: CASSPQGANYGYTF. For the CDR3, the DNA is TGTGCCAGCAGCCCACAGGGAGCTAACTATGGCTACACCTTC.

J is TRBJ2-7 and V is TRBV5-4; D is unclear. CDR3 length equals 14 residues. Germline V gene sequence: CDR1 SGHNT, CDR2 YYREEE (reference sequence). Trimming removed 0 bases at V and 6 bases at J, with 13 bases between. CDR3 in DNA: TGTGCCAGCAGCTTGGCCGGTCCGGGTCTCGAGCAGTACTTC. This codes for CASSLAGPGLEQYF.

This chain connects TRBV28 to TRBJ1-2; unclear D gene. This CDR3 has 12 amino acids. Trimming removed 5 bases at V and 9 bases at J, with 13 bases between. The germline gives CDR1 MDHEN, CDR2 SYDVKM. CDR3 sequence reads: CASSHGLDSYTF. CDR3 sequence (DNA): TGTGCCAGCAGTCATGGACTGGATAGCTACACCTTC.

The rearrangement uses TRBV11-3 and TRBJ2-5, with D uncertain. The V end lost 5 bases, the J end lost 1 base, and 14 bases lay between the germline ends. Germline CDR1 is SGHNT and CDR2 is YENEEA. This CDR3 has 15 amino acids. The CDR3 bases are TGTGCCAGCAGCCTTATCCAACAGACCCAAGAGACCCAGTACTTC. Amino acid sequence: CASSLIQQTQETQYF.

This clone was counted a single time. The rearrangement links TRBV28 to TRBJ1-2; possibly TRBD1 for D (5 bases). The germline CDR1 and CDR2 sequences are MDHEN and SYDVKM. This CDR3 has 16 amino acids. V lost 3 bases to trimming and J lost 5 bases, with 19 bases between them. The CDR3 reads CASSFKGGGRGYGYTF. For the CDR3, the DNA is TGTGCCAGCAGTTTTAAAGGCGGGGGAAGAGGGTATGGCTACACCTTC.

The rearrangement uses TRBV6-2 or TRBV6-3 and TRBJ2-1; 10 bases align to TRBD2. Germline CDR1 MNHEY, CDR2 SVGEGT. CDR3 length equals 16 residues. Trimming at V came to 5 bases and at J to 0 bases, leaving 4 bases not matched to a gene. The CDR3 DNA reads as TGTGCCAGCAGTCTCTGGACTAGCGGCTCCTACAATGAGCAGTTCTTC. Amino acid sequence: CASSLWTSGSYNEQFF.

The chain joins TRBV28 to TRBJ1-2; 7 bases agree with TRBD1. Trimming took 7 bases from V and 8 from J; bases not matched to a gene: 16. Germline V gene data show CDR1 as MDHEN and CDR2 as SYDVKM. The CDR3 consists of 15 residues. The CDR3: CASIPGQNPRGGYTF. CDR3 sequence (DNA): TGTGCCAGCATCCCGGGACAGAATCCCCGAGGCGGCTACACCTTC.

The chain is built from TRBV6-1 and TRBJ2-7, with a weak D call TRBD2 (6 bases). This CDR3 is built from 12 residues. The germline gives CDR1 MNHNS, CDR2 SASEGT. The V end lost 2 bases, the J end lost 6 bases, and 8 bases lay between the germline ends. As DNA, the CDR3 is TGTGCCAGCAGTGAAACCGGGGGCGAGCAGTACTTC. Its translation is CASSETGGEQYF.

This chain joins TRBV7-6 and TRBJ2-7, with D possibly matching TRBD2 (5 bases). Per the germline V gene, CDR1 is SGHVS and CDR2 is FNYEAQ. The CDR3 is 16 residues long. The V end lost 4 bases, the J end lost 5 bases, and 21 bases lay between the germline ends. CDR3 protein: CASSSSLAPSRDEQYF. The CDR3 nucleotides are TGTGCCAGCAGCTCCAGTTTAGCGCCTAGCAGAGACGAGCAGTACTTC.

The CDR3 protein is CASSVLAVPSADTQYF. Here the CDR3 DNA reads TGTGCCAGCAGCGTACTAGCGGTCCCTAGTGCAGATACGCAGTATTTT. V gene TRBV9 combines with J gene TRBJ2-3; 7 nucleotides line up with TRBD2. The V gene's germline CDR1 is SGDLS and CDR2 YYNGEE. The junction had 9 bases not matched to a gene; V was cut back by 1 base and J by 4 bases. The CDR3 extends over 16 amino acids.

As DNA, the CDR3 is TGCGCCAGCAGTGCCAGGCCCTCCTACGAGCAGTACTTC. It translates to CASSARPSYEQYF. The V gene is TRBV10-2, the J gene TRBJ2-7; D unresolved. From germline, CDR1 is WSHSY and CDR2 SAAADI. This CDR3 comprises 13 residues. Deletions cut 4 bases from V and 0 bases from J, with 7 bases between.

The chain recombines TRBV30 with TRBJ1-1, with TRBD1 identical over 7 bases. The CDR3 is made up of 15 amino acids. Germline V gives CDR1 GTSNPN, CDR2 SVGIG (reference sequence). V was pared by 2 bases and J by 0 bases, with 6 bases of the junction left unmatched. The CDR3 sequence is CAWSRQGELNTEAFF. The DNA of the CDR3 is TGTGCCTGGAGTCGGCAGGGGGAGTTGAACACTGAAGCTTTCTTT. The whole variable domain, remainder taken from reference TRBV30 and TRBJ1-1, is SQTIHQWPATLVQPVGSPLSLECTVEGTSNPNLYWYRQAAGRGLQLLFYSVGIGQISSEVPQNLSASRPQDRQFILSSKKLLLSDSGFYLCAWSRQGELNTEAFFGQGTRLTVV.

This clone was observed once. The rearrangement links TRBV11-2 to TRBJ1-6; D may be TRBD1 (5 bases). CDR1 is SGHAT, CDR2 FQNNGV, per germline. The CDR3 covers 16 residues. Deletions cut 1 base from V and 8 bases from J, with 15 bases between. The CDR3 region is CASSLGLGTIHSPLHF. Written as DNA, the CDR3 is TGTGCCAGCAGCTTAGGATTGGGGACCATCCATTCACCCCTCCACTTT.

This clone was observed a single time. The V call is TRBV18, the J call TRBJ2-7; D is ambiguous. Germline lookup yields CDR1 KGHSH and CDR2 LQKENI. Trimming took 4 bases from V and 0 from J, leaving 4 bases between them. This CDR3 has 12 residues. For the CDR3, the DNA is TGTGCCAGCTCACTAGACTCCTACGAGCAGTACTTC. Residues: CASSLDSYEQYF.

The CDR3 reads CASSQAGSGNTIYF. The CDR3 nucleotides read TGTGCCAGCAGCCAAGCGGGTTCTGGAAACACCATATATTTT. J is TRBJ1-3 and V is TRBV3-1 (or the pseudogene TRBV3-2); D call uncertain. This CDR3 is built from 14 residues. From germline, CDR1 is LGHDT and CDR2 YNNKEL (reference sequence). V lost 1 base and J lost 1, with 5 bases in between.

This chain links TRBV25-1 with TRBJ1-5; D not certain. The V gene lost 6 bases and the J gene lost 6 bases, with 15 bases spanning the gap. Germline V CDR1 and CDR2: MGHDK, SYGVNS. The CDR3 has 14 residues. CDR3 DNA: TGTGCCAGCAGCACCGGGGAGGTGAGTCAGCCCCAGCATTTT. It yields the protein CASSTGEVSQPQHF.

The rearrangement links TRBV2 to TRBJ2-5; D ambiguous. V was pared by 6 bases and J by 6 bases, with 20 bases between. There are 15 residues in the CDR3. CDR1 and CDR2 (germline): SNHLY, FYNNEI. The CDR3 nucleotides are TGTGCCAGCAGCAAGGACGGCTCCCTAGGCCAGACCCAGTACTTC. Translated, it gives CASSKDGSLGQTQYF.

The rearrangement links TRBV29-1 to TRBJ1-1, with 10 nucleotides matching TRBD1. Germline CDR1 SQVTM, CDR2 ANQGSEA. The CDR3 extends over 13 amino acids. The ends lost 6 bases at V and 3 bases at J; junction bases unmatched: 4. The CDR3: CSVGTGEYTEAFF. CDR3 bases: TGCAGCGTAGGGACAGGGGAATACACTGAAGCTTTCTTT.

The chain links TRBV12-3 or TRBV12-4 to TRBJ2-1; D may match TRBD1 or TRBD2 (6 bases each). CDR3 length: 13 amino acids. Trimming removed 7 bases from V and 6 bases from J, with 13 bases in between. CDR3 DNA: TGTGCCAGCACCCCGGGGGCCCTCAATGAGCAGTTCTTC. Translation: CASTPGALNEQFF.

This clone was observed a handful of times. The chain links TRBV2 to TRBJ1-5; D is perhaps TRBD1 (6 bases). The V and J ends lost 3 bases and 4 bases respectively, with 10 bases between them. Looked up from germline, CDR1 is SNHLY and CDR2 is FYNNEI. This CDR3 comprises 14 residues. The CDR3 nucleotides are TGTGCCAGCAGTGACGGGACAAGAAATCAGCCCCAGCATTTT. It specifies CASSDGTRNQPQHF. Full variable domain (missing parts from reference TRBV2 and TRBJ1-5): EPEVTQTPSHQVTQMGQEVILRCVPISNHLYFYWYRQILGQKVEFLVSFYNNEISEKSEIFDDQFSVERPDGSNFTLKIRSTKLEDSAMYFCASSDGTRNQPQHFGDGTRLSIL.

This chain's CDR3 is CASSPTGELFF. CDR3 in DNA: TGTGCCAGCTCACCAACCGGGGAGCTGTTTTTT. The rearrangement joins TRBV18 to TRBJ2-2; D unclear. Germline CDR1 reads KGHSH; CDR2 reads LQKENI. V gave up 2 bases and J gave up 5 bases, with 0 bases separating them. The CDR3 contains 11 residues.

The chain recombines TRBV2 with TRBJ1-6; 8 bases align to TRBD1. In germline, CDR1 is SNHLY, CDR2 FYNNEI. The CDR3 contains 16 residues. Trimming cost V 11 bases and J 6 bases; bases outside gene matches: 15. The CDR3 DNA reads TGTGCCTCCGAGGGCCTACCCGGACAGGGTAATTCACCCCTCCACTTT. This translates into CASEGLPGQGNSPLHF.

J is TRBJ2-2 and V is TRBV28; D is tentatively TRBD1 or TRBD2 (6 bases each). CDR3 length: 15 residues. Germline CDR1 and CDR2: MDHEN and SYDVKM. V lost 3 bases and J 5 bases, leaving 13 bases between the germline ends. CDR3 nucleotide sequence: TGTGCCAGCAGTTTTAGGGGGGCGCGGACCGGGGAGCTGTTTTTT. Translated, it gives CASSFRGARTGELFF. The whole variable domain, filled in from reference TRBV28 and TRBJ2-2, reads DVKVTQSSRYLVKRTGEKVFLECVQDMDHENMFWYRQDPGLGLRLIYFSYDVKMKEKGDIPEGYSVSREKKERFSLILESASTNQTSMYLCASSFRGARTGELFFGEGSRLTVL.